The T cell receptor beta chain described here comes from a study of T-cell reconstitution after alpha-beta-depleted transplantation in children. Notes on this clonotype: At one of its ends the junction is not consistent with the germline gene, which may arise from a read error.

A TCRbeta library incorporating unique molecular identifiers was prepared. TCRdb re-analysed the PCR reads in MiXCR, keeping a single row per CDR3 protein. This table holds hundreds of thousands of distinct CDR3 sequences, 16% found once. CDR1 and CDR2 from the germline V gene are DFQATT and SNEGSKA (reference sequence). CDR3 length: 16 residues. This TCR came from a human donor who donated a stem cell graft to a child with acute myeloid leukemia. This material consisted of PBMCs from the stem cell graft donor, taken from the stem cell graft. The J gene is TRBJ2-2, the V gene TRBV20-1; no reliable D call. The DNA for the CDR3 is TGCAGTGCTAGAGAGCTGGGATTGGCGAAGACCGGGGAGCTGTTTTTT. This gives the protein CSARELGLAKTGELFF.